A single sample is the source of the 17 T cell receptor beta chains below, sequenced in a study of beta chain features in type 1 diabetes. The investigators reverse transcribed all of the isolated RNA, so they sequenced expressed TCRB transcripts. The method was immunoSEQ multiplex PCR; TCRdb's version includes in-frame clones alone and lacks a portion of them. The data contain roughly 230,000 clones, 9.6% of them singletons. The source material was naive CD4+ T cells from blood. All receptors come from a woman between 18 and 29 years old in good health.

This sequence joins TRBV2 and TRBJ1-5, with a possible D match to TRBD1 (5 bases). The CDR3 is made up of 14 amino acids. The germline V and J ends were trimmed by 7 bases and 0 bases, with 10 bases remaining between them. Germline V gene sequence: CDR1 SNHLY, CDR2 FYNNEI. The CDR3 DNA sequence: TGTGCCAGCACAGGGCCTTATAGCAATCAGCCCCAGCATTTT. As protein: CASTGPYSNQPQHF. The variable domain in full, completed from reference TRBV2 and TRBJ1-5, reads EPEVTQTPSHQVTQMGQEVILRCVPISNHLYFYWYRQILGQKVEFLVSFYNNEISEKSEIFDDQFSVERPDGSNFTLKIRSTKLEDSAMYFCASTGPYSNQPQHFGDGTRLSIL.

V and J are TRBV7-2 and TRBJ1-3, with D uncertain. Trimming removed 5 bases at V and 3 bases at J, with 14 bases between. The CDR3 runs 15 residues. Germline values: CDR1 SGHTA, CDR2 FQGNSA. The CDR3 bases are TGTGCCAGCAGCCCCCTAGGCGGCCTTGGAAACACCATATATTTT. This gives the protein CASSPLGGLGNTIYF. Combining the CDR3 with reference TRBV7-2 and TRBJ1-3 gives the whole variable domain GAGVSQSPSNKVTEKGKDVELRCDPISGHTALYWYRQSLGQGLEFLIYFQGNSAPDKSGLPSDRFSAERTGGSVSTLTIQRTQQEDSAVYLCASSPLGGLGNTIYFGEGSWLTVV.

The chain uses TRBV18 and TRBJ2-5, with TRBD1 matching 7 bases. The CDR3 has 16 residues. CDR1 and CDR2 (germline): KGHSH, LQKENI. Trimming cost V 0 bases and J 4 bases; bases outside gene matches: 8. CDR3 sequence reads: CASSPPSLSGGETQYF. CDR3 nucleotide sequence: TGTGCCAGCTCACCACCATCCCTGTCAGGGGGAGAGACCCAGTACTTC.

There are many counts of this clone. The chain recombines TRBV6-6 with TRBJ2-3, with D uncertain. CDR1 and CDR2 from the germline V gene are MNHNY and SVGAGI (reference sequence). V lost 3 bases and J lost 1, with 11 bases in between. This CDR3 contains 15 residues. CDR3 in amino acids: CASSYRVSGTDTQYF. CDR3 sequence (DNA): TGTGCCAGCAGTTATCGGGTCTCCGGCACAGATACGCAGTATTTT.

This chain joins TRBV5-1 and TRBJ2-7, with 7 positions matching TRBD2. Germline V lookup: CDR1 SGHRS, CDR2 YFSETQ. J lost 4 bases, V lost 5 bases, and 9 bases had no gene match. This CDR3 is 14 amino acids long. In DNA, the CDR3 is TGCGCCAGCAGGCCGGGCGGGAGTATGTACGAGCAGTACTTC. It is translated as CASRPGGSMYEQYF.

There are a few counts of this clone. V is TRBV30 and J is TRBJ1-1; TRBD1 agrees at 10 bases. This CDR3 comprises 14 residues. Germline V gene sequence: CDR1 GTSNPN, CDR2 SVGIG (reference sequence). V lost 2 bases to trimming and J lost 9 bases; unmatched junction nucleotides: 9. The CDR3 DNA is TGTGCCTGGAGTTCCCGGGACAGGGGCCTTCAAGCTTTCTTT. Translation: CAWSSRDRGLQAFF.

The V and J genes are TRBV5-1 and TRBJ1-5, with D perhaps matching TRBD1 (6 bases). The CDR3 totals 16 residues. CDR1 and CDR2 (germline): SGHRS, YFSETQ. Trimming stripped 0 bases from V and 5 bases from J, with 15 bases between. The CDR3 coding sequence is TGCGCCAGCAGCTTGGGTAGGGGGGGCTTGGATCAGCCCCAGCATTTT. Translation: CASSLGRGGLDQPQHF.

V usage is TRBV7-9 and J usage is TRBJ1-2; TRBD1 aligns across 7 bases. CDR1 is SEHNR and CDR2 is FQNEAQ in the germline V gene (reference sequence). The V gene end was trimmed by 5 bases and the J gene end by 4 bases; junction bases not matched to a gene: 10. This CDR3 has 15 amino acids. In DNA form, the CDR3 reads TGTGCCAGCAGCCTTAACTCCGGGACAGCCTATGGCTACACCTTC. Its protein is CASSLNSGTAYGYTF.

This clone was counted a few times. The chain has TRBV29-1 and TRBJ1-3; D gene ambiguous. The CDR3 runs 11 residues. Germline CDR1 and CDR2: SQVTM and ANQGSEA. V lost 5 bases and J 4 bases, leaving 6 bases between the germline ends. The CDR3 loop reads CSVSQGNTIYF. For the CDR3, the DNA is TGCAGCGTTTCACAGGGAAACACCATATATTTT.

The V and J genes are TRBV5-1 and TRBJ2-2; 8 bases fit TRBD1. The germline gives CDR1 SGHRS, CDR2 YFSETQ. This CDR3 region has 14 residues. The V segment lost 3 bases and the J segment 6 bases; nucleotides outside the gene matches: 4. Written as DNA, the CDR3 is TGCGCCAGCAGCTCCGTACAGGGGGCCGGGGAGCTGTTTTTT. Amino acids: CASSSVQGAGELFF.

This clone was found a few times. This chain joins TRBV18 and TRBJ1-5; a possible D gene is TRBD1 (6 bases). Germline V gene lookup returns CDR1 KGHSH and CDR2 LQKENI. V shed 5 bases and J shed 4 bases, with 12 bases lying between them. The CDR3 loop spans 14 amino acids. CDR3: CASSSQGSNQPQHF. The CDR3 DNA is TGTGCCAGCTCATCTCAGGGGTCTAATCAGCCCCAGCATTTT.

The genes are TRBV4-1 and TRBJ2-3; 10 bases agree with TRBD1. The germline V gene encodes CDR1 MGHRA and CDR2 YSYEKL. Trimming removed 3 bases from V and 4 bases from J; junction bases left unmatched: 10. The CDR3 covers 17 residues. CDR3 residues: CASSQKPGQGFPDTQYF. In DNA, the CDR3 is TGCGCCAGCAGCCAGAAACCGGGACAGGGGTTCCCAGATACGCAGTATTTT.

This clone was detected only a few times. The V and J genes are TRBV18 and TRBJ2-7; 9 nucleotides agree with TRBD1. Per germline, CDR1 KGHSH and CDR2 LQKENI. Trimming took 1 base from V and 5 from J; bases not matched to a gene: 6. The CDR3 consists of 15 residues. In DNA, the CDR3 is TGTGCCAGCTCACCACGTGCGACAGGGGGGAACGAGCAGTACTTC. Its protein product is CASSPRATGGNEQYF.

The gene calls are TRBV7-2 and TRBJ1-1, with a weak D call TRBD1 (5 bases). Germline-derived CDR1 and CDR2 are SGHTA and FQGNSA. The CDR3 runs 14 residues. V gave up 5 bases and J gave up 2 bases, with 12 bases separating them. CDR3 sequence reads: CASSPWRGNTEAFF. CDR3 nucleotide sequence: TGTGCCAGCAGCCCGTGGAGGGGTAACACTGAAGCTTTCTTT.

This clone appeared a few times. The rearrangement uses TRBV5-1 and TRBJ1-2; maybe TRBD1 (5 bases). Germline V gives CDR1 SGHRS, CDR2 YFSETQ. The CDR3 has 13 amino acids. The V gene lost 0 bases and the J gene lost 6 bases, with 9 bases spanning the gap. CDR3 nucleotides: TGCGCCAGCAGCTTGGGGGGGGGTGATGGCTACACCTTC. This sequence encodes CASSLGGGDGYTF.

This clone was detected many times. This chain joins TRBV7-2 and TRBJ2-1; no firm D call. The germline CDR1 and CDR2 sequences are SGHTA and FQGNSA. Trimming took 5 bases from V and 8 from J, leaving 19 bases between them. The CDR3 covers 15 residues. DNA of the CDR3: TGTGCCAGCAGCCCCGTCAATTCGGGTCTCGATGAGCAGTTCTTC. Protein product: CASSPVNSGLDEQFF.

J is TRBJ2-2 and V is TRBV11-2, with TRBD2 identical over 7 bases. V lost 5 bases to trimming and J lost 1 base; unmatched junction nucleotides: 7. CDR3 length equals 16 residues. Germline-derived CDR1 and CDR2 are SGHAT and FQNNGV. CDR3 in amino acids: CASSQWEGGNTGELFF. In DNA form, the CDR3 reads TGTGCCAGCAGCCAGTGGGAGGGAGGGAACACCGGGGAGCTGTTTTTT.